Presented here are 32 T cell receptor beta chains from one specimen sequenced in a study of cytomegalovirus exposure and HLA in healthy donors (dated by TCRdb to 2016 to 2017). The receptor library was made with the immunoSEQ multiplex PCR assay. The multiplex PCR relied on a mix of 60 forward primers for TCR Vbeta segments and 13 reverse primers for TCR Jbeta segments. TCRdb stores this immuneACCESS table with in-frame sequences only. Part of the clones is absent; in the studies checked, under half of the shortfall reflects unresolved V genes, and no reason is known for the rest. This sample has about 260,000 clones in its table, and 84% of those were observed once. 2% of the sample goes to the ten largest clones. Sequenced: PBMCs. Receptor source: a woman aged 40 to 50 in good health and CMV-seropositive.

This clone was picked up a small number of times. V is TRBV7-2 and J is TRBJ1-3; the D is unclear. Trimming removed 1 base at V and 0 bases at J, with 4 bases between. Germline CDR1 SGHTA, CDR2 FQGNSA. CDR3 size: 14 residues. The chain's CDR3 is CASSLGDSGNTIYF. CDR3 nucleotide sequence: TGTGCCAGCAGCTTAGGAGACTCTGGAAACACCATATATTTT.

V gene TRBV7-6 combines with J gene TRBJ2-7; 9 positions agree with TRBD2. This CDR3 spans 14 amino acids. Per germline, CDR1 SGHVS and CDR2 FNYEAQ. V lost 5 bases to trimming and J lost 2 bases; unmatched junction nucleotides: 4. The CDR3 DNA sequence: TGTGCCAGCAGCCCGAGCGGGAGGCCCTACGAGCAGTACTTC. Its protein product is CASSPSGRPYEQYF.

CDR3 sequence (DNA): TGTGCCAGCAGCTTAACGTCGGGACAGGGGGCTTTCGAGCAGTACTTC. Protein: CASSLTSGQGAFEQYF. The chain combines TRBV7-3 with TRBJ2-7; the match to TRBD1 covers 12 bases. This CDR3 is built from 16 residues. The V gene end was trimmed by 0 bases and the J gene end by 6 bases; junction bases not matched to a gene: 6. Germline loops: CDR1 SGHTA, CDR2 FQGTGA.

The CDR3 bases are TGTGCCAGCAGACTAGCGGGAGGGCGCGACAATGAGCAGTTCTTC. Translated, it gives CASRLAGGRDNEQFF. V and J are TRBV27 and TRBJ2-1, with 13 bases lining up with TRBD2. The ends lost 6 bases at V and 5 bases at J; junction bases unmatched: 4. The V gene's germline CDR1 is MNHEY and CDR2 SMNVEV (reference sequence). There are 15 residues in the CDR3.

This clone appeared a few times. This chain connects TRBV30 to TRBJ2-1; tentative D call: TRBD2 (6 bases). Germline-derived CDR1 and CDR2 are GTSNPN and SVGIG (reference sequence). Trimming removed 7 bases at V and 7 bases at J, with 14 bases between. This CDR3 is built from 12 residues. CDR3 in amino acids: CALELARNEQFF. The CDR3 coding sequence is TGTGCCTTAGAACTAGCCCGGAATGAGCAGTTCTTC.

As DNA, the CDR3 is TGTGCCTGGTCGACTAGCGGGCAAGAGACCCAGTACTTC. Its translation: CAWSTSGQETQYF. V usage is TRBV30 and J usage is TRBJ2-5; 10 nucleotides line up with TRBD2. Germline CDR1 and CDR2: GTSNPN and SVGIG (reference sequence). The CDR3 spans 13 residues. Germline trimming cut 5 bases from V and 2 bases from J; bases unmatched to any gene: 2.

V gene TRBV15 combines with J gene TRBJ2-5, with 10 bases matching TRBD1. In germline, CDR1 is LNHNV, CDR2 YYDKDF (reference sequence). Trimming removed 5 bases from V and 1 base from J; junction bases left unmatched: 10. CDR3 length equals 17 residues. CDR3 in amino acids: CATSSRDRGRIQETQYF. The DNA of the CDR3 is TGTGCCACCAGCTCCCGGGACAGGGGACGAATCCAAGAGACCCAGTACTTC.

This rearrangement joins TRBV13 to TRBJ2-5; D is ambiguous. The CDR3 totals 13 residues. Trimming shortened V by 1 base and J by 5 bases, and 8 bases separated the two germline ends. CDR1 and CDR2 (germline): PRHDT, FYEKMQ (reference sequence). The chain's CDR3 is CASSLEAGETQYF. The DNA for the CDR3 is TGTGCCAGCAGCTTAGAGGCCGGGGAGACCCAGTACTTC.

The chain carries TRBV28 and TRBJ2-5; a weak D match, TRBD2 (5 bases). Looked up from germline, CDR1 is MDHEN and CDR2 is SYDVKM. CDR3 length: 13 amino acids. Trimming took off 7 bases at V and 3 bases at J, with 12 bases between the two ends. DNA for the CDR3: TGTGCCAGCACCGTGGGGAGAGAAGAGACCCAGTACTTC. Translating gives CASTVGREETQYF.

The CDR3 nucleotides are TGTGCCAGCAGCGGCGGAGGGTTCATGGATACGCAGTATTTT. It codes for CASSGGGFMDTQYF. The chain combines TRBV9 with TRBJ2-3, with D perhaps matching TRBD2 (6 bases). With 3 bases removed from V and 6 bases from J, the gap between germline ends came to 14 bases. The CDR3 runs 14 residues. Germline lookup yields CDR1 SGDLS and CDR2 YYNGEE.

This chain connects TRBV6-6 to TRBJ2-2; D is perhaps TRBD1 (6 bases). CDR1 and CDR2 from the germline V gene are MNHNY and SVGAGI (reference sequence). V lost 8 bases and J lost 4, with 14 bases in between. This CDR3 spans 14 amino acids. The CDR3 nucleotides are TGTGCCAGCCGTAACAGGGACGGCACCGGGGAGCTGTTTTTT. It codes for CASRNRDGTGELFF.

This clone was counted between two and nine times. J is TRBJ2-5 and V is TRBV29-1; D is ambiguous. The V end lost 0 bases, the J end lost 4 bases, and 9 bases lay between the germline ends. The CDR3 is 13 amino acids. The germline V gene encodes CDR1 SQVTM and CDR2 ANQGSEA. The CDR3 spells CSVEDEIVETQYF. As DNA, the CDR3 is TGCAGCGTTGAAGATGAGATCGTAGAGACCCAGTACTTC.

The chain employs TRBV19 and TRBJ2-2; TRBD1 matches 8 bases. This CDR3 comprises 16 residues. Germline V gene data show CDR1 as LNHDA and CDR2 as SQIVND (reference sequence). The V segment lost 1 base and the J segment 5 bases; nucleotides outside the gene matches: 6. CDR3 region: CASSIGSTGGTGELFF. CDR3 nucleotides: TGTGCCAGTAGTATAGGGAGTACAGGGGGTACCGGGGAGCTGTTTTTT.

The gene calls are TRBV5-1 and TRBJ2-5; D gene unclear. The CDR3 totals 13 residues. The germline CDR1 and CDR2 sequences are SGHRS and YFSETQ. V lost 3 bases to trimming and J lost 1 base, with 7 bases between them. CDR3 protein: CASSSPRQETQYF. The DNA of the CDR3 is TGCGCCAGCAGCTCCCCGCGCCAAGAGACCCAGTACTTC.

This chain joins TRBV9 and TRBJ2-1; TRBD2 aligns across 15 bases. CDR3 size: 17 residues. V shed 3 bases and J 7 bases; nucleotides not matched to a gene: 8. Germline-derived CDR1 and CDR2 are SGDLS and YYNGEE. CDR3 residues: CASSALTGTSGRNEQFF. As DNA, the CDR3 is TGTGCCAGCAGCGCCCTGACCGGGACTAGCGGGAGGAATGAGCAGTTCTTC. Full variable domain (outside the CDR3, taken from reference TRBV9 and TRBJ2-1): DSGVTQTPKHLITATGQRVTLRCSPRSGDLSVYWYQQSLDQGLQFLIQYYNGEERAKGNILERFSAQQFPDLHSELNLSSLELGDSALYFCASSALTGTSGRNEQFFGPGTRLTVL.

This clone was counted once. The rearrangement joins TRBV5-6 to TRBJ2-2, with no clear D. Germline V CDR1 and CDR2: SGHDT, YYEEEE. Trimming cost V 2 bases and J 7 bases, with 15 bases left between them. There are 15 residues in the CDR3. CDR3 protein: CASSFVSTRIGELFF. CDR3 nucleotides: TGTGCCAGCAGCTTTGTTAGTACTCGCATCGGGGAGCTGTTTTTT.

The chain combines TRBV6-1 with TRBJ2-7; 9 bases fit TRBD1. V was pared by 5 bases and J by 4 bases, with 6 bases of the junction left unmatched. CDR1 and CDR2 (germline): MNHNS, SASEGT. The CDR3 consists of 14 residues. CDR3 nucleotides: TGTGCCAGCAGTACCGGGACAGGGATATACGAGCAGTACTTC. This encodes CASSTGTGIYEQYF.

The J gene is TRBJ1-5, the V gene TRBV7-9; no clear D. Germline V lookup: CDR1 SEHNR, CDR2 FQNEAQ (reference sequence). V was trimmed by 5 bases and J by 5 bases, leaving 10 bases between them. There are 13 residues in the CDR3. This CDR3 reads CASSVFGDQPQHF. The CDR3 DNA follows: TGTGCCAGCAGCGTATTCGGGGATCAGCCCCAGCATTTT.

This clone was recorded only once. V and J are TRBV19 and TRBJ1-2; tentatively, D is TRBD1 (5 bases). V lost 5 bases to trimming and J lost 5 bases, with 15 bases between them. The CDR3 is made up of 14 amino acids. Germline CDR1 reads LNHDA; CDR2 reads SQIVND (reference sequence). CDR3 protein: CASSETAQTYGYTF. The CDR3 DNA sequence: TGTGCCAGTAGTGAGACAGCTCAGACTTATGGCTACACCTTC.

The chain uses TRBV7-3 and TRBJ2-5; TRBD2 is a possible D gene (6 bases). The V gene lost 5 bases and the J gene lost 3 bases, with 10 bases spanning the gap. CDR3 length equals 13 residues. Germline V CDR1 and CDR2: SGHTA, FQGTGA. The CDR3 DNA reads TGTGCCAGCAGCCGCGGGGAGAAAGAGACCCAGTACTTC. It translates to CASSRGEKETQYF.

The V gene is TRBV10-3, the J gene TRBJ2-3, with D possibly matching TRBD1 (5 bases). Trimming took 2 bases from V and 3 from J, leaving 18 bases between them. The CDR3 length is 17 residues. In germline, CDR1 is ENHRY, CDR2 SYGVKD. CDR3 sequence: CAISEGERGWSTDTQYF. The CDR3 region has the DNA TGTGCCATCAGTGAGGGCGAAAGGGGATGGTCGACAGATACGCAGTATTTT.

This rearrangement joins TRBV30 to TRBJ2-5; 7 positions match TRBD2. The V gene end was trimmed by 1 base and the J gene end by 3 bases; junction bases not matched to a gene: 14. The length of the CDR3 is 17 residues. Germline V gene data show CDR1 as GTSNPN and CDR2 as SVGIG (reference sequence). CDR3 nucleotide sequence: TGTGCCTGGAGTGGAGTTAGGGGCGGGAGAGTCGAAGAGACCCAGTACTTC. This encodes CAWSGVRGGRVEETQYF.

This clone was seen once. This chain connects TRBV27 to TRBJ1-1, with no clear D. Per germline, CDR1 MNHEY and CDR2 SMNVEV (reference sequence). The CDR3 extends over 13 amino acids. The V gene lost 6 bases and the J gene lost 0 bases, with 8 bases spanning the gap. The DNA of the CDR3 is TGTGCCAGCAGCCGCAGGATGAACACTGAAGCTTTCTTT. Translating gives CASSRRMNTEAFF.

The chain joins TRBV6-6 to TRBJ2-7, with 10 bases identical to TRBD2. V trimming: 6 bases; J trimming: 1 base; junction bases outside the gene matches: 3. Germline CDR1 MNHNY, CDR2 SVGAGI (reference sequence). The CDR3 has 14 amino acids. The CDR3 bases are TGTGCCAGCAGAGGAGCGGGAGGGTCCTACGAGCAGTACTTC. The encoded protein is CASRGAGGSYEQYF.

This clone was seen a few times. J is TRBJ2-1 and V is TRBV20-1; D remains unclear. Trimming pared 6 bases from V and 9 bases from J, leaving 12 bases between. There are 11 residues in the CDR3. Per germline, CDR1 DFQATT and CDR2 SNEGSKA (reference sequence). DNA of the CDR3: TGCAGTGCCAAGTTAGTCGCTGAGCAGTTCTTC. It translates to CSAKLVAEQFF.

This clone appeared a few times. The chain uses TRBV4-1 and TRBJ1-6; 8 bases line up with TRBD1. The V segment lost 8 bases and the J segment 8 bases; nucleotides outside the gene matches: 11. The CDR3 has 15 amino acids. CDR1 is MGHRA, CDR2 YSYEKL, per germline. CDR3 sequence (DNA): TGCGCCAGCCAGGACAGGGAACGAGTTGATTCACCCCTCCACTTT. This codes for CASQDRERVDSPLHF.

The chain joins TRBV4-2 to TRBJ2-5, with 15 bases lining up with TRBD2. Germline CDR1 is LGHNA and CDR2 is YNFKEQ. The CDR3 totals 19 residues. J lost 1 base, V lost 0 bases, and 6 bases had no gene match. CDR3 in amino acids: CASSQDQRGLAGGQETQYF. CDR3 nucleotides: TGTGCCAGCAGCCAAGATCAGCGGGGACTAGCGGGGGGCCAAGAGACCCAGTACTTC.

The J gene is TRBJ2-5, the V gene TRBV14, with 7 bases identical to TRBD1. This CDR3 is built from 15 residues. After removal of 6 bases from V and 0 bases from J, the junction contained 7 bases not matched to a gene. In germline, CDR1 is SGHDN, CDR2 FVKESK. The CDR3 protein is CASSRQTGYQETQYF. The CDR3 DNA reads as TGTGCCAGCAGTCGCCAGACAGGGTACCAAGAGACCCAGTACTTC.

The genes are TRBV27 and TRBJ1-5, with D perhaps matching TRBD1 (6 bases). Germline V gives CDR1 MNHEY, CDR2 SMNVEV (reference sequence). Trimming cost V 5 bases and J 3 bases, with 14 bases left between them. CDR3 length: 15 amino acids. In nucleotides, the CDR3 is TGTGCCAGCAGTCCTGTACAGGGATCCAATCAGCCCCAGCATTTT. It yields the protein CASSPVQGSNQPQHF.

The chain combines TRBV6-1 with TRBJ2-7; D is possibly TRBD1 (5 bases). Trimming took 2 bases from V and 0 from J, leaving 11 bases between them. The CDR3 covers 15 residues. Germline V gene sequence: CDR1 MNHNS, CDR2 SASEGT. The CDR3: CASSEPGQGSYEQYF. As DNA, the CDR3 is TGTGCCAGCAGTGAACCGGGCCAGGGCTCCTACGAGCAGTACTTC.

The rearrangement joins TRBV6-7 to TRBJ1-5; D unclear. TRBV6-7 is recorded as an ORF, its role being uncertain. Trimming pared 4 bases from V and 1 base from J, leaving 11 bases between. There are 15 residues in the CDR3. CDR3: CASSFLSVSNQPQHF. The CDR3 bases are TGTGCCAGCAGTTTTCTCAGCGTAAGCAATCAGCCCCAGCATTTT.

J is TRBJ2-6 and V is TRBV19; 8 bases are shared with TRBD1. This CDR3 has 18 residues. The V gene end was trimmed by 6 bases and the J gene end by 4 bases; junction bases not matched to a gene: 14. Germline CDR1 is LNHDA and CDR2 is SQIVND (reference sequence). The CDR3 protein is CASRNTGQGEPGANVLTF. CDR3 coding DNA: TGTGCCAGTAGAAATACAGGACAGGGTGAACCCGGGGCCAACGTCCTGACTTTC.